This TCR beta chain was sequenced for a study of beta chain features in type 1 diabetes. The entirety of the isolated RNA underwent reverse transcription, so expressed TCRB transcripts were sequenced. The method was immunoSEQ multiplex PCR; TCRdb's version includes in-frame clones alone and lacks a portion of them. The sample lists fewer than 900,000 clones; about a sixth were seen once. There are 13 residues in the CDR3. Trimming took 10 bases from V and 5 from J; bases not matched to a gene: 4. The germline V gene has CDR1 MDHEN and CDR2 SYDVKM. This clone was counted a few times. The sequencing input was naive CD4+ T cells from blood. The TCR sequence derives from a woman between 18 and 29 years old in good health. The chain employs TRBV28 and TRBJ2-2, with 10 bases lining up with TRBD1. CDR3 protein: CAIRQGATGELFF. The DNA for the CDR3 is TGTGCCATACGACAGGGGGCAACCGGGGAGCTGTTTTTT.